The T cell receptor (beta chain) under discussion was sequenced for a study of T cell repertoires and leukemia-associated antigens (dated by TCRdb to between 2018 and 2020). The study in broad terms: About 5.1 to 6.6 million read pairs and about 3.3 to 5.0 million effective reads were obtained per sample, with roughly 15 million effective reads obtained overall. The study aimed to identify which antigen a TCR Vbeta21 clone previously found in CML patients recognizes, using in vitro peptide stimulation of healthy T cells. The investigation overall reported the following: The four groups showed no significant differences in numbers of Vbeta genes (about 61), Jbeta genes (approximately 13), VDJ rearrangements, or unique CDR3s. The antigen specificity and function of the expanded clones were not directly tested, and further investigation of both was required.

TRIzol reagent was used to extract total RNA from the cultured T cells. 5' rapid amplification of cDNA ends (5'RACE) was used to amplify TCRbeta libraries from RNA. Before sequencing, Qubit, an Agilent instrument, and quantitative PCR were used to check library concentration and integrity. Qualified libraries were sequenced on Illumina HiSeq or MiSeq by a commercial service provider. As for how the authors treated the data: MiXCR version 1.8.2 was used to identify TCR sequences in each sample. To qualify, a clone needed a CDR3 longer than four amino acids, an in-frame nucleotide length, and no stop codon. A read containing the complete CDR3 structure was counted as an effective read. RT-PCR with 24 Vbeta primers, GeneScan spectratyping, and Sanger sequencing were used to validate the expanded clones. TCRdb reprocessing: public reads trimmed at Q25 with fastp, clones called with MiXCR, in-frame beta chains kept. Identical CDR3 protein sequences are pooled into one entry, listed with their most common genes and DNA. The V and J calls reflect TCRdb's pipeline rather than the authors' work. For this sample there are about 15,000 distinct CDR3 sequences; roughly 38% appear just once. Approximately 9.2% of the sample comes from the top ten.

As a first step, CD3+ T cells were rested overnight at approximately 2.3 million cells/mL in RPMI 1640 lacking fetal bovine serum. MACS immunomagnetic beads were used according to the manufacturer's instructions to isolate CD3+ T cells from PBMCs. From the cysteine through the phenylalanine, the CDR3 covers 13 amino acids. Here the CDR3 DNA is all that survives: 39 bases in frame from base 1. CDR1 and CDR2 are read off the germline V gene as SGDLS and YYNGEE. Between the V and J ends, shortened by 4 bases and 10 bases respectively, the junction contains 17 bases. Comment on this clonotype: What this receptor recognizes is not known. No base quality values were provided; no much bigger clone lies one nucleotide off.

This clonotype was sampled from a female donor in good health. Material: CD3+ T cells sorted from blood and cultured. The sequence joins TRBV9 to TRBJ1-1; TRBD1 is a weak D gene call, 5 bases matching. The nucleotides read TGTGCCAGCAGCTTTCGGGGGGAGGCTGGAGCTTTCTTT. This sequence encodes CASSFRGEAGAFF.